The TCR beta chain described here comes from a study of vaccination and CD4 T cells after COVID-19. The treatment denotes: approximately 9-day PBMC culture with coronavirus spike peptide pools or control peptides (ViraFEST assay). From the unexposed donor, CD4+ T cells were collected ahead of the COVID-19 pandemic (2011-2018). The study sequenced cultured CD4+ T cell DNA using the Oncomine TCR Beta short-read assay. A single record per CDR3 protein comes from TCRdb applying MiXCR to the PCR reads. The sample holds 8,100 or so distinct CDR3 sequences, roughly 50% seen once. The CDR3 sequence is 11 residues long. CDR1 is DFQATT, CDR2 SNEGSKA, per germline (reference sequence). Comments on this clonotype: Its target is not known. One end of the junction is discordant with germline, which a read error may explain.

The sample consisted of CD4+ T cells from blood, cultured in vitro. The clonotype originates from a human donor in good health. This chain connects TRBV20-1 to TRBJ1-2; perhaps TRBD1 as D (6 bases). In DNA, the CDR3 is TGCAGTGCTAGAGATCACAAGACAGGCGACTTC. Protein: CSARDHKTGDF.